This T cell receptor (beta chain) is from a study of blood T cell repertoires in COVID-19. For the study at large: Samples representing acute and convalescent COVID-19 were sourced from the United States, Italy and Spain. PBMCs, B-cell-depleted T cells, or T cells provided the cDNA or gDNA that made up the material.

Participants' reported clinical history set cohort assignment. Germline CDR1 reads SEHNR; CDR2 reads FQNEAQ (reference sequence). The V gene lost 8 bases and the J gene lost 6 bases, with 16 bases spanning the gap. The CDR3 has 13 residues. In its sample, this clone was seen once. Original processing methods: Cell counts per sample came from amplifying reference gene primers. Assay used: immunoSEQ multiplex PCR; TCRdb lists only in-frame clones, some missing. V and J calls and clone size are given by that table; D and trimming were obtained from the DNA. The sample consists of some 270,000 clones, 70% to 90% of them appearing once.

Sequenced sample: PBMCs or T cells enriched from blood (not recorded which). The origin of this receptor is a woman between 45 and 65 years old with acute COVID-19. The chain couples TRBV7-9 to TRBJ1-1; the D gene is possibly TRBD1 (5 bases). The CDR3 protein is CASAGPGKAEAFF. The CDR3 coding sequence is TGTGCCAGCGCCGGACCAGGGAAGGCTGAAGCTTTCTTT. Combining the CDR3 with reference TRBV7-9 and TRBJ1-1 gives the whole variable domain DTGVSQNPRHKITKRGQNVTFRCDPISEHNRLYWYRQTLGQGPEFLTYFQNEAQLEKSRLLSDRFSAERPKGSFSTLEIQRTEQGDSAMYLCASAGPGKAEAFFGQGTRLTVV.